The source of this T cell receptor beta chain is a study of shared clonotypes between healthy human individuals. Assay used: immunoSEQ multiplex PCR; TCRdb lists only in-frame clones, some missing. The table has some 2.4 million clones, roughly 93% seen once. This CDR3 is 15 amino acids long. V gave up 5 bases and J gave up 5 bases, with 18 bases separating them. Germline lookup yields CDR1 KGHSH and CDR2 LQKENI. The sequenced sample was naive CD4+ T cells from PBMCs. Subset here: CD45RA+ positively selected. This rearrangement joins TRBV18 to TRBJ1-2; D is uncertain. The clonotype originates from a man aged 18 to 29 in good health. Some clones in this sample may be carry-over from other donors' samples. As DNA, the CDR3 is TGTGCCAGCTCAACAATGGAAGGAGGCGTTTATGGCTACACCTTC. Protein product: CASSTMEGGVYGYTF.